This TCR beta chain derives from a study of cytomegalovirus exposure and HLA in healthy donors. V lost 3 bases and J lost 5; bases outside the gene matches: 5. Germline values: CDR1 LNHDA, CDR2 SQIVND (reference sequence). The CDR3 length is 15 residues. The PCR had 60 Vbeta and 13 Jbeta primers. Profiling relied on immunoSEQ multiplex PCR, and the TCRdb table lists in-frame clones only, not all of them. The sample holds 180,000 or so clones, approximately 85% seen once. Specimen: PBMCs. This chain connects TRBV19 to TRBJ2-3, with 10 nucleotides matching TRBD1. This receptor was identified in a man between 18 and 35 years old in good health and CMV-seropositive. The CDR3 protein is CASSIGTGERDTQYF. DNA of the CDR3: TGTGCCAGTAGTATCGGGACAGGGGAAAGAGATACGCAGTATTTT.